This TCR beta chain stems from a study of T cells in Graves' hyperthyroidism and ophthalmopathy (dated by TCRdb to the late 2010s). In terms of the full investigation: To identify distinguishing TCR V-J signatures, a discovery cohort of 100 or so patients was used, comprising under 45 with Graves' ophthalmopathy and some 60 with stable Graves' hyperthyroidism. Whether ophthalmopathy could be predicted prospectively was tested in an independent validation cohort made up of 18 to 20 hyperthyroidism patients plus 17 patients who later progressed to ophthalmopathy. The roughly 100 discovery patients were divided at random into training and test sets in a 7:3 ratio. In addition, the study compared T-cell repertoires in thyroid tissue and in blood from about 6 Graves' hyperthyroidism patients. After blood sampling, hyperthyroidism patients were treated with methimazole at a starting dose of 30 mg daily, and ophthalmopathy patients were treated with high-dose intravenous methylprednisolone. The paper describes TCR Vbeta CDR3 sequencing of 120 to 150 peripheral blood samples, made up of about 41 ophthalmopathy patients, some 76 hyperthyroidism patients and some 17 progressor patients. Broad study findings and their caveats: No statistical method was used to set the sample size in advance, and investigators knew the group allocation. Most expanded thyroid clonotypes (frequency above 0.001) were also detected in blood, suggesting blood repertoires may reflect thyroid immune responses. In cross-validation, a model built on a 13 V-J signature told ophthalmopathy apart from stable hyperthyroidism with over 85% sensitivity and 81% to 82% specificity, and in testing the same model reached 80%/75%. In validation, the model predicted progression to ophthalmopathy a median of about 5.9 months before onset, with 65% to 71% sensitivity and roughly 72% specificity.

Notes on this clonotype: Its target antigen remains unknown. There are no base qualities to consult, and no much larger clone falls within one base.

Patients with uncontrolled infections, other autoimmune diseases, pregnancy or lactation were excluded. Diagnoses were established on the basis of clinical symptoms, serum thyroxine and TRAb, thyroid ultrasound, and orbital computed tomography. Total RNA was extracted with Trizol reagent, and quality was checked on an Agilent 2100 Bioanalyzer. The trim is 0 bases for V and 0 bases for J, with a gap of 21 bases between the germline ends. Spanning cysteine to phenylalanine, the CDR3 consists of 19 amino acids. Only CDR3 DNA is held: 57 bases, read in frame from base 1. CDR1 and CDR2 (SGHAT, FQDESV) derive from the germline V gene (reference sequence). TCR beta CDR3 regions were amplified from RNA transcripts. For the first round of RT-PCR on the TCR CDR3, the HTBI primer set was used together with the Qiagen OneStep RT-PCR kit. A second multiplex PCR round built the libraries, followed by size selection and purification. The libraries were sequenced on an Illumina HiSeq2000 using paired-end 100 bp reads. In the authors' own workflow: SOAPnuke was used to process the raw data, throwing out any read that contained adapters or uncalled bases, had a mean Phred below 15, or lacked an exact constant-primer or identifier match. COPE v1.2.5 was used to merge the high-quality paired reads, and each unique nucleotide sequence was defined as a clonotype. MiTCR v1.1 was used to align clonotypes to the IMGT TRBV, TRBD and TRBJ reference segments. Only V-J combinations with frequency above 0.0001, covering approximately 99% of repertoires, were analysed. The TCS score was defined as F50 (clonal expansion) divided by E x V (chaos), with BLOSUM62-based TCRdist calculated between CDR3 peptides within each V-J. Welch's t-statistics and random forest reduced roughly 530 V-J features to 10 to 15, which were used in a naive Bayes classifier (R e1071). The similarity between thyroid and blood repertoires was quantified using the Morisita-Horn index. In TCRdb, the public reads were trimmed at Q25 with fastp and aligned with MiXCR, with productive beta chains retained. Every distinct CDR3 protein forms one entry, paired with its most common genes and DNA. The V and J calls and clone size come from TCRdb's table, not from the authors' own analysis. In this sample the table shows about 700,000 distinct CDR3 sequences, over 40% of which occur a single time. The top ten clones comprise less than 9% of the sample.

This receptor was obtained from an adult man with Graves' disease, either hyperthyroidism or ophthalmopathy (not recorded which). Sequenced material: peripheral blood or thyroid tissue (not recorded which). The sequence links TRBV11-1 to TRBJ2-7, with the D gene possibly TRBD1 or TRBD2, each one fitting 5 bases. The CDR3 has the sequence CASSLAFTIRDGYSYEQYF. The DNA reads as follows: TGTGCCAGCAGCTTAGCCTTTACGATCCGGGACGGATACTCCTACGAGCAGTACTTC.